One and the same sample provided the 15 T cell receptor beta chains below, sequenced in a study of cytomegalovirus exposure and HLA in healthy donors. A multiplex PCR was run with 60 Vbeta primers and 13 Jbeta primers. Clones were read by immunoSEQ multiplex PCR, and TCRdb kept only the in-frame ones, dropping some. The sample includes 55,000 to 70,000 clones, 86% of them seen just once. Material for sequencing was PBMCs. These receptors all come from a woman aged 25 to 39 in good health and CMV-seronegative.

V usage is TRBV5-4 and J usage is TRBJ1-2; TRBD1 matches at 8 bases. V shed 4 bases, J shed 2 bases, and the junction held 4 bases outside the gene matches. Germline-derived CDR1 and CDR2 are SGHNT and YYREEE (reference sequence). The CDR3 consists of 14 residues. CDR3 coding DNA: TGTGCCAGCAGCGGCCGGGACAGGAACTATGGCTACACCTTC. It specifies CASSGRDRNYGYTF.

The V gene is TRBV7-9, the J gene TRBJ2-5, with D possibly matching TRBD2 (6 bases). The CDR3 spans 11 residues. From germline, CDR1 is SEHNR and CDR2 FQNEAQ (reference sequence). Trimming pared 3 bases from V and 11 bases from J, leaving 10 bases between. CDR3 in amino acids: CASSLTGAQYF. The CDR3 nucleotides read TGTGCCAGCAGCTTGACGGGAGCGCAGTACTTC.

The J gene is TRBJ1-1, the V gene TRBV18; possible D gene TRBD1, 5 bases. The germline CDR1 and CDR2 sequences are KGHSH and LQKENI. The V end was cut by 3 bases, the J end by 7 bases, with 21 bases between. The CDR3 is made up of 16 amino acids. This CDR3 is CASSPHGPGEGSEAFF. The CDR3 DNA is TGTGCCAGCTCACCCCACGGCCCGGGGGAGGGGAGTGAAGCTTTCTTT.

This clone has only one observation. V is TRBV6-1 and J is TRBJ1-3, with D unclear. The CDR3 has 13 amino acids. The germline CDR1 and CDR2 sequences are MNHNS and SASEGT. Trimming left V 1 base short and J 4 bases short, with 5 bases between. The CDR3 spells CASSEGRGNTIYF. The CDR3 bases are TGTGCCAGCAGTGAAGGGCGGGGAAACACCATATATTTT.

This clone appeared a single time. The rearrangement uses TRBV25-1 and TRBJ2-1, with D perhaps TRBD1 (5 bases). The CDR3 consists of 15 residues. V was cut by 1 base and J by 7 bases, with 14 bases left in between. CDR1 is MGHDK, CDR2 SYGVNS, per germline. The CDR3 sequence: CASSESQGVRNEQFF. The CDR3 DNA sequence: TGTGCCAGCAGTGAATCCCAAGGGGTGAGGAATGAGCAGTTCTTC.

This sequence joins TRBV6-5 and TRBJ1-6; D is perhaps TRBD1 (6 bases). Trimming left V 7 bases short and J 10 bases short, with 20 bases between. The CDR3 has 15 residues. The V gene's germline CDR1 is MNHEY and CDR2 SVGAGI. The CDR3 region has the DNA TGTGCCAGCAAATACAGGGCGCAAGTTATCTCACCCCTCCACTTT. Its protein product is CASKYRAQVISPLHF.

This CDR3 is CASSLPTAYEQYF. The CDR3 DNA reads as TGTGCCAGCAGCCTACCGACAGCCTACGAGCAGTACTTC. V usage is TRBV7-9 and J usage is TRBJ2-7; possibly TRBD1 for D (5 bases). V lost 5 bases to trimming and J lost 2 bases, with 10 bases between them. Germline V CDR1 and CDR2: SEHNR, FQNEAQ (reference sequence). This CDR3 comprises 13 residues.

V is TRBV5-1 and J is TRBJ2-3; D is perhaps TRBD2 (6 bases). The length of the CDR3 is 13 residues. Deletions cut 2 bases from V and 6 bases from J, with 10 bases between. Looked up from germline, CDR1 is SGHRS and CDR2 is YFSETQ. The CDR3 bases are TGCGCCAGCAGCTTCTCGGGGGAGGATACGCAGTATTTT. Encoded protein: CASSFSGEDTQYF.

The chain is built from TRBV30 and TRBJ1-3; 11 nucleotides line up with TRBD1. The V segment lost 4 bases and the J segment 3 bases; nucleotides outside the gene matches: 11. This CDR3 has 17 residues. The germline V gene encodes CDR1 GTSNPN and CDR2 SVGIG (reference sequence). The CDR3 spells CAWTRTGGVSIGNTIYF. The CDR3 region has the DNA TGTGCCTGGACCCGGACAGGGGGCGTTAGTATTGGAAACACCATATATTTT.

CDR3 loop: CASSYSSSRNGYTF. In DNA, the CDR3 is TGTGCCAGCAGTTACTCGAGTTCGAGGAATGGCTACACCTTC. The chain carries TRBV6-6 and TRBJ1-2, with D unresolved. Germline V gene lookup returns CDR1 MNHNY and CDR2 SVGAGI (reference sequence). V was cut by 0 bases and J by 6 bases, with 11 bases left in between. The CDR3 totals 14 residues.

This rearrangement joins TRBV7-2 to TRBJ2-1; 7 nucleotides align to TRBD2. Germline CDR1 is SGHTA and CDR2 is FQGNSA. The ends lost 5 bases at V and 4 bases at J; junction bases unmatched: 14. The CDR3 is made up of 17 amino acids. The DNA for the CDR3 is TGTGCCAGCAGCCCCACTCCTAGGCGGGAGTCTTACAATGAGCAGTTCTTC. This gives the protein CASSPTPRRESYNEQFF.

This clone appeared a single time. V gene TRBV7-3 combines with J gene TRBJ2-5; TRBD2 is a possible D gene (5 bases). CDR1 is SGHTA, CDR2 FQGTGA, per germline. The CDR3 extends over 14 amino acids. V was pared by 5 bases and J by 3 bases, with 13 bases between. Here the CDR3 DNA reads TGTGCCAGCAGCCCGGCGAACGGGAAAGAGACCCAGTACTTC. Its protein product is CASSPANGKETQYF.

The rearrangement uses TRBV19 and TRBJ2-1; 10 bases are shared with TRBD2. In germline, CDR1 is LNHDA, CDR2 SQIVND (reference sequence). Germline trimming cut 5 bases from V and 0 bases from J; bases unmatched to any gene: 4. The CDR3 totals 16 residues. DNA for the CDR3: TGTGCCAGTAGTCCCATAGCGGGAGGCTCCTACAATGAGCAGTTCTTC. This translates into CASSPIAGGSYNEQFF.

The V and J genes are TRBV27 and TRBJ1-1; D perhaps matches TRBD1 (5 bases). The CDR3 runs 13 residues. Deletions cut 7 bases from V and 7 bases from J, with 16 bases between. Germline CDR1 reads MNHEY; CDR2 reads SMNVEV (reference sequence). For the CDR3, the DNA is TGTGCCAGCATTAGCAGCAGGGATGGTGAAGCTTTCTTT. Translated, it gives CASISSRDGEAFF.

The chain uses TRBV6-5 and TRBJ2-7; 7 bases agree with TRBD1. Losses at the gene ends were 5 bases for V and 7 bases for J; bases not matched to a gene: 11. Germline V gives CDR1 MNHEY, CDR2 SVGAGI. The CDR3 has 14 residues. DNA for the CDR3: TGTGCCAGCAGTCTCAATGACAGGGCGTTGGAGCAGTACTTC. Amino acid sequence: CASSLNDRALEQYF.